The 32 T cell receptor beta chains presented below share a single source sample, sequenced in a study of T cells in Graves' hyperthyroidism and ophthalmopathy. Amplification targeted TCR beta CDR3 regions from RNA transcripts. An initial round of RT-PCR targeting the TCR CDR3 relied on the HTBI primer set. TCRdb reanalysed the multiplex PCR reads using MiXCR and keeps one entry per CDR3 protein. This table has hundreds of thousands of distinct CDR3 sequences, under 15% appearing once. The sequenced sample was blood. The receptors stem from a middle-aged woman with Graves' ophthalmopathy.

The J gene is TRBJ2-7, the V gene TRBV11-1; D remains unclear. Trimming left V 2 bases short and J 7 bases short, with 9 bases between. This CDR3 is 12 amino acids long. Germline CDR1 SGHAT, CDR2 FQDESV (reference sequence). The CDR3 loop reads CASSLNSREQYF. Written as DNA, the CDR3 is TGTGCCAGCAGCTTAAACAGTCGGGAGCAGTACTTC.

Ten or more counts support this clonotype. The chain combines TRBV18 with TRBJ2-2; TRBD1 might be the D (6 bases). Trimming stripped 8 bases from V and 1 base from J, with 11 bases between. The CDR3 runs 14 residues. CDR1 is KGHSH and CDR2 is LQKENI in the germline V gene. As DNA, the CDR3 is TGTGCCAGCAGTCCGGGACAGAACACCGGGGAGCTGTTTTTT. This gives the protein CASSPGQNTGELFF.

J is TRBJ2-7 and V is TRBV2; tentatively, D is TRBD1 (5 bases). Trimming cost V 7 bases and J 6 bases, with 10 bases left between them. The CDR3 runs to 11 residues. CDR1 is SNHLY and CDR2 is FYNNEI in the germline V gene. In DNA, the CDR3 is TGTGCCAGCAATACAAGGGGCGAGCAGTACTTC. Its protein is CASNTRGEQYF. The variable domain in full, completed from reference TRBV2 and TRBJ2-7, reads EPEVTQTPSHQVTQMGQEVILRCVPISNHLYFYWYRQILGQKVEFLVSFYNNEISEKSEIFDDQFSVERPDGSNFTLKIRSTKLEDSAMYFCASNTRGEQYFGPGTRLTVT.

This clonotype was recorded a few times. The rearrangement uses TRBV5-1 and TRBJ2-4, with a weak D call TRBD2 (5 bases). Per the germline V gene, CDR1 is SGHRS and CDR2 is YFSETQ. The CDR3 has 17 amino acids. V dropped 4 bases and J dropped 7 bases, with 24 bases sitting between them. CDR3 amino acids: CASSPSAGEVWENIQYF. For the CDR3, the DNA is TGCGCCAGCAGCCCTTCGGCCGGCGAGGTCTGGGAGAACATTCAGTACTTC.

This clonotype has ten or more counts. The genes are TRBV6-1 and TRBJ2-7; D remains ambiguous. V lost 1 base and J 3 bases, leaving 7 bases between the germline ends. This CDR3 contains 13 residues. The germline CDR1 and CDR2 sequences are MNHNS and SASEGT. The CDR3 spells CASSEGVYYEQYF. CDR3 nucleotide sequence: TGTGCCAGCAGTGAAGGGGTATACTACGAGCAGTACTTC.

This clonotype came up a few times. The chain combines TRBV7-8 with TRBJ1-1; possible D gene TRBD1, 6 bases. The CDR3 has 14 residues. The V and J ends lost 5 bases and 5 bases respectively, with 15 bases between them. Germline V CDR1 and CDR2: SGHVS, FQNEAQ. The CDR3 protein is CASSPLRGLTEAFF. CDR3 nucleotide sequence: TGTGCCAGCAGCCCTCTCAGGGGTTTAACTGAAGCTTTCTTT.

This clonotype was detected many times. The V and J genes are TRBV5-1 and TRBJ2-3; 7 nucleotides agree with TRBD2. J gave up 0 bases and V 8 bases, and 12 bases lay outside the gene matches. Per germline, CDR1 SGHRS and CDR2 YFSETQ. The CDR3 consists of 16 residues. DNA for the CDR3: TGCGCCAGTGCAAAGCCCCTAGCGGCTAGCACAGATACGCAGTATTTT. This encodes CASAKPLAASTDTQYF.

This clonotype was observed at least ten times. The V and J genes are TRBV7-2 and TRBJ2-2, with D maybe TRBD1 (5 bases). Trimming stripped 3 bases from V and 7 bases from J, with 12 bases between. This CDR3 has 14 amino acids. Germline V gene lookup returns CDR1 SGHTA and CDR2 FQGNSA. DNA of the CDR3: TGTGCCAGCAGCTTTGGGCAGGGTGGCGGGGAGCTGTTTTTT. It encodes CASSFGQGGGELFF. The full variable domain, completed using reference TRBV7-2 and TRBJ2-2, is GAGVSQSPSNKVTEKGKDVELRCDPISGHTALYWYRQSLGQGLEFLIYFQGNSAPDKSGLPSDRFSAERTGGSVSTLTIQRTQQEDSAVYLCASSFGQGGGELFFGEGSRLTVL.

The sample holds many counts of this clonotype. This chain connects TRBV27 to TRBJ1-6, with D hard to call. This CDR3 is 15 amino acids long. CDR1 and CDR2 (germline): MNHEY, SMNVEV (reference sequence). The germline V and J ends were trimmed by 3 bases and 2 bases, with 8 bases remaining between them. CDR3 DNA: TGTGCCAGCAGTTTTGAAGGACCCTATAATTCACCCCTCCACTTT. Translating gives CASSFEGPYNSPLHF.

This clonotype was seen only a few times. The chain couples TRBV5-8 to TRBJ1-1; no definite D call. Trimming cost V 5 bases and J 2 bases, with 13 bases left between them. There are 14 residues in the CDR3. Germline V gene lookup returns CDR1 SGHTS and CDR2 YDEGEE. The CDR3 DNA is TGTGCCAGCAGACCGCGACTAGTTAACACTGAAGCTTTCTTT. The encoded protein is CASRPRLVNTEAFF.

This clonotype was observed many times. This chain links TRBV24-1 with TRBJ2-5; D gene ambiguous. V lost 6 bases, J lost 2 bases, and 9 bases lay in between. The V gene's germline CDR1 is KGHDR and CDR2 SFDVKD. The CDR3 sequence is 13 residues long. CDR3: CATSRQKQETQYF. The CDR3 bases are TGTGCCACCAGTCGGCAGAAACAAGAGACCCAGTACTTC.

This clonotype has more than one count but fewer than ten. The chain combines TRBV7-9 with TRBJ2-4; 11 bases are shared with TRBD2. The CDR3 is 16 amino acids. J lost 6 bases, V lost 1 base, and 5 bases had no gene match. CDR1 SEHNR and CDR2 FQNEAQ come from the germline V gene (reference sequence). CDR3 nucleotides: TGTGCCAGCAGCTTAGGGACCGGGACTAGCGGAAACATTCAGTACTTC. Amino acids: CASSLGTGTSGNIQYF.

There are many counts of this clonotype. V and J are TRBV6-5 and TRBJ1-1; D unclear. V was cut by 2 bases and J by 6 bases, with 13 bases left in between. Germline V lookup: CDR1 MNHEY, CDR2 SVGAGI. The CDR3 runs 14 residues. The CDR3 DNA reads TGTGCCAGCAGTTACAGCCCGGGAAGGGCTGAAGCTTTCTTT. Translating it yields CASSYSPGRAEAFF.

This clonotype was picked up many times. The chain carries TRBV7-3 and TRBJ2-7, with D possibly being TRBD1 (5 bases). Trimming took off 2 bases at V and 5 bases at J, with 10 bases between the two ends. This CDR3 contains 13 residues. Germline values: CDR1 SGHTA, CDR2 FQGTGA. This CDR3 reads CASSLSGRNEQYF. CDR3 DNA: TGTGCCAGCAGCTTATCAGGGCGGAACGAGCAGTACTTC.

This clonotype came up a few times. The rearrangement links TRBV20-1 to TRBJ1-1; no clear D. The CDR3 extends over 13 amino acids. Trimming took 0 bases from V and 2 from J, leaving 7 bases between them. CDR1 and CDR2 from the germline V gene are DFQATT and SNEGSKA (reference sequence). The CDR3 DNA reads TGCAGTGCTAGAGATCCCGTAAACACTGAAGCTTTCTTT. Translation: CSARDPVNTEAFF.

The rearrangement joins TRBV7-9 to TRBJ1-1; D perhaps matches TRBD1 (5 bases). The CDR3 has 14 amino acids. The germline V and J ends were trimmed by 1 base and 3 bases, with 9 bases remaining between them. Germline values: CDR1 SEHNR, CDR2 FQNEAQ (reference sequence). The CDR3 nucleotides read TGTGCCAGCAGCTTAGTGGGGGAGCACACTGAAGCTTTCTTT. Its translation: CASSLVGEHTEAFF.

In its sample, this clonotype was seen many times. The DNA of the CDR3 is TGTGCCAGCAGCTTCGATCAGCGCCGGGGCTACACCTTC. This gives the protein CASSFDQRRGYTF. The rearrangement joins TRBV7-9 to TRBJ1-2; D remains ambiguous. The CDR3 has 13 amino acids. Trimming shortened V by 3 bases and J by 8 bases, and 13 bases separated the two germline ends. Germline V CDR1 and CDR2: SEHNR, FQNEAQ (reference sequence).

This clonotype was found a few times. The gene calls are TRBV6-2 or TRBV6-3 and TRBJ2-3; no reliable D call. Per germline, CDR1 MNHEY and CDR2 SVGEGT. Trimming left V 6 bases short and J 5 bases short, with 6 bases between. The CDR3 is 11 residues long. The CDR3 protein is CASSGRDTQYF. The CDR3 coding sequence is TGTGCCAGCAGCGGACGAGATACGCAGTATTTT.

This clonotype was recorded many times. This chain uses TRBV12-3 or TRBV12-4 with TRBJ2-7, with no clear D. The CDR3 consists of 12 residues. V was trimmed by 3 bases and J by 3 bases, leaving 6 bases between them. As DNA, the CDR3 is TGTGCCAGCAGTTTTTTTGACTACGAGCAGTACTTC. As protein: CASSFFDYEQYF.

This clonotype was seen many times. The chain joins TRBV19 to TRBJ2-2; 10 nucleotides agree with TRBD2. Germline-derived CDR1 and CDR2 are LNHDA and SQIVND (reference sequence). The length of the CDR3 is 16 residues. The V segment lost 5 bases and the J segment 2 bases; nucleotides outside the gene matches: 5. The DNA of the CDR3 is TGTGCCAGTAGTGGACTAGCGGAATCTAACACCGGGGAGCTGTTTTTT. It codes for CASSGLAESNTGELFF.

The sample holds many counts of this clonotype. This sequence joins TRBV12-5 and TRBJ2-3; tentative D call: TRBD1 (6 bases). The CDR3 covers 13 residues. Germline CDR1 LGHNT, CDR2 FRNRAP. Trimming stripped 0 bases from V and 8 bases from J, with 9 bases between. The CDR3 DNA reads TGTGCTAGTGGTTTGGTACAGGGAGCTACGCAGTATTTT. This encodes CASGLVQGATQYF.

The chain employs TRBV27 and TRBJ2-7; 7 bases match TRBD2. The CDR3 runs to 13 residues. Germline CDR1 reads MNHEY; CDR2 reads SMNVEV (reference sequence). V was pared by 4 bases and J by 3 bases, with 3 bases of the junction left unmatched. In nucleotides, the CDR3 is TGTGCCAGCAGTTGGGACTACCGCTACGAGCAGTACTTC. This gives the protein CASSWDYRYEQYF.

This clonotype was seen at least ten times. CDR3 amino acids: CASSIEGSSTGSNTEAFF. CDR3 nucleotide sequence: TGTGCCAGTAGTATAGAGGGCAGTTCGACTGGGTCGAACACTGAAGCTTTCTTT. V is TRBV19 and J is TRBJ1-1; unclear D gene. Germline CDR1 LNHDA, CDR2 SQIVND (reference sequence). With 0 bases removed from V and 1 base from J, the gap between germline ends came to 18 bases. The CDR3 length is 18 residues.

For this clonotype: The junction and the germline gene differ at one end; a read error may be behind it. The chain recombines TRBV4-3 with TRBJ2-6, with TRBD2 as a possible D gene (7 bases). Germline V CDR1 and CDR2: LGHNA, YSLEER. The CDR3 runs 17 residues. The CDR3 sequence: CASGQEGGGSGANVLTF. DNA of the CDR3: TGCGCCAGCGGCCAAGAGGGGGGAGGGTCTGGGGCCAACGTCCTGACTTTC.

In this sample, this clonotype turned up many times. This sequence joins TRBV7-9 and TRBJ2-7; D is possibly TRBD2 (6 bases). V lost 5 bases and J 0 bases, leaving 11 bases between the germline ends. Germline CDR1 SEHNR, CDR2 FQNEAQ (reference sequence). This CDR3 region has 14 residues. The CDR3 nucleotides are TGTGCCAGCAGCACCCGGGGGTCCTCCTACGAGCAGTACTTC. Translated, it gives CASSTRGSSYEQYF.

This clonotype was seen at least ten times. The V and J genes are TRBV30 and TRBJ2-5; perhaps TRBD2 as D (6 bases). Trimming removed 2 bases from V and 2 bases from J, with 12 bases in between. Germline V gene sequence: CDR1 GTSNPN, CDR2 SVGIG (reference sequence). The CDR3 loop spans 14 amino acids. The CDR3 nucleotides are TGTGCCTGGAGTTATGGGACTTTGCAAGAGACCCAGTACTTC. Its translation is CAWSYGTLQETQYF.

The V and J genes are TRBV6-1 and TRBJ1-3; TRBD1 agrees at 7 bases. Germline V gene data show CDR1 as MNHNS and CDR2 as SASEGT. The CDR3 is made up of 16 amino acids. V trimming: 3 bases; J trimming: 8 bases; junction bases outside the gene matches: 13. The CDR3 spells CASSEYWDSGGDTIYF. As DNA, the CDR3 is TGTGCCAGCAGTGAGTACTGGGACAGCGGAGGGGACACCATATATTTT.

This clonotype was picked up many times. The chain has TRBV12-3 or TRBV12-4 and TRBJ2-3; D not resolved. V dropped 4 bases and J dropped 6 bases, with 5 bases sitting between them. The length of the CDR3 is 11 residues. CDR3 coding DNA: TGTGCCAGCAGTTCCCTGGATACGCAGTATTTT. Its protein is CASSSLDTQYF.

This clonotype appeared many times. This rearrangement joins TRBV6-5 to TRBJ2-5; 8 positions agree with TRBD2. V shed 7 bases and J 7 bases; nucleotides not matched to a gene: 14. The CDR3 is made up of 15 amino acids. Germline-derived CDR1 and CDR2 are MNHEY and SVGAGI. This CDR3 is CASIDPGGHPGTQYF. The CDR3 DNA sequence: TGTGCCAGCATCGACCCGGGGGGGCATCCAGGGACCCAGTACTTC.

This clonotype was observed at least ten times. The chain carries TRBV28 and TRBJ1-5; D remains unclear. CDR1 and CDR2 from the germline V gene are MDHEN and SYDVKM. The CDR3 has 15 residues. V shed 2 bases and J shed 1 base, with 9 bases lying between them. The chain's CDR3 is CASSLRQSSNQPQHF. Here the CDR3 DNA reads TGTGCCAGCAGTTTAAGGCAGAGCAGCAATCAGCCCCAGCATTTT.

This chain joins TRBV6-5 and TRBJ1-2; D uncertain. V lost 2 bases and J lost 0, with 7 bases in between. Germline V gene lookup returns CDR1 MNHEY and CDR2 SVGAGI. The CDR3 is 14 residues long. The CDR3 reads CASSYRQTNYGYTF. CDR3 sequence (DNA): TGTGCCAGCAGTTACCGACAAACTAACTATGGCTACACCTTC.

This clonotype was counted at least ten times. The chain links TRBV6-2 or TRBV6-3 to TRBJ2-7; the D is unclear. CDR3 size: 14 residues. V was trimmed by 6 bases and J by 7 bases, leaving 19 bases between them. Germline V gene data show CDR1 as MNHEY and CDR2 as SVGEGT. The CDR3 sequence is CASSPDGPRWEQYF. CDR3 DNA: TGTGCCAGCAGCCCAGACGGGCCCCGATGGGAGCAGTACTTC.